Below are 27 T cell receptor beta chains sequenced from a single sample in a study of T cells in Graves' hyperthyroidism and ophthalmopathy. RNA transcripts served as the template for amplifying TCR beta CDR3 regions. During a first-round RT-PCR of the TCR CDR3, the HTBI primer set was used. TCRdb passed the multiplex PCR reads through MiXCR, listing each CDR3 protein once. Of 390,000 or so distinct CDR3 sequences in the sample, approximately 15% were seen once. The sequenced sample consisted of blood. The source of these receptors is a man aged 18 to 29 with Graves' ophthalmopathy.

In this sample, this clonotype turned up many times. The chain uses TRBV12-3 or TRBV12-4 and TRBJ2-1; 7 bases are a match to TRBD1. V lost 5 bases and J lost 8; bases outside the gene matches: 21. This CDR3 has 18 amino acids. Here the CDR3 DNA reads TGTGCCAGCAGTCAAGGGACAGCTCTTTGGGGCCACCCCGATGAGCAGTTCTTC. Translation gives CASSQGTALWGHPDEQFF.

This clonotype was detected ten times or more. The CDR3 sequence: CASSPVRRARGEQFF. For the CDR3, the DNA is TGTGCCAGCAGCCCCGTTCGGCGGGCTAGAGGTGAGCAGTTCTTC. V gene TRBV11-2 combines with J gene TRBJ2-1; possible D gene TRBD2, 5 bases. Trimming left V 5 bases short and J 9 bases short, with 20 bases between. The CDR3 runs to 15 residues. Germline V gives CDR1 SGHAT, CDR2 FQNNGV.

Many counts were recorded for this clonotype. The chain uses TRBV11-2 and TRBJ2-7; D is unclear. The CDR3 has 13 amino acids. In germline, CDR1 is SGHAT, CDR2 FQNNGV. V was clipped by 3 bases and J by 3 bases, with 9 bases between them. DNA for the CDR3: TGTGCCAGCAGCTTTGCCAGCTACTACGAGCAGTACTTC. Its protein is CASSFASYYEQYF.

The sample holds many counts of this clonotype. V and J are TRBV3-1 and TRBJ1-2; D gene ambiguous. The CDR3 consists of 12 residues. V was shortened by 8 bases and J by 2 bases, with 9 bases between the two germline ends. CDR1 is LGHDT, CDR2 YNNKEL, per germline (reference sequence). CDR3 in amino acids: CASQLGNYGYTF. CDR3 nucleotides: TGTGCCAGCCAGTTGGGAAACTATGGCTACACCTTC.

This clonotype was observed a handful of times. This chain joins TRBV20-1 and TRBJ2-5; D is uncertain. Germline V gene lookup returns CDR1 DFQATT and CDR2 SNEGSKA (reference sequence). The V gene lost 6 bases and the J gene lost 3 bases, with 5 bases spanning the gap. The CDR3 sequence is 10 residues long. CDR3 region: CSATEETQYF. DNA for the CDR3: TGCAGTGCAACCGAAGAGACCCAGTACTTC.

This clonotype appeared many times. V and J are TRBV7-2 and TRBJ2-3; 9 bases map to TRBD2. Germline V gives CDR1 SGHTA, CDR2 FQGNSA. Trimming took 5 bases from V and 3 from J; bases not matched to a gene: 3. CDR3 size: 14 residues. Written as DNA, the CDR3 is TGTGCCAGCAGCCCGGGACTAGCAACAGATACGCAGTATTTT. Amino acids: CASSPGLATDTQYF.

This clonotype was seen many times. This chain connects TRBV29-1 to TRBJ2-3; 14 nucleotides agree with TRBD2. Germline-derived CDR1 and CDR2 are SQVTM and ANQGSEA. The CDR3 totals 17 residues. With 7 bases clipped from V and 2 bases from J, the junction kept 11 bases outside the gene matches. CDR3 DNA: TGCAGCGACGCTGGACTAGCGGGGGGTGGGTCCACAGATACGCAGTATTTT. Amino acids: CSDAGLAGGGSTDTQYF.

In its sample, this clonotype was seen many times. V is TRBV18 and J is TRBJ1-1; D ambiguous. Germline V CDR1 and CDR2: KGHSH, LQKENI. V dropped 0 bases and J dropped 2 bases, with 13 bases sitting between them. The CDR3 runs 16 residues. DNA for the CDR3: TGTGCCAGCTCACCACCCAACCTGGACGCAAACACTGAAGCTTTCTTT. Translating it yields CASSPPNLDANTEAFF. Based on the CDR3 plus reference TRBV18 and TRBJ1-1, the full variable domain is NAGVMQNPRHLVRRRGQEARLRCSPMKGHSHVYWYRQLPEEGLKFMVYLQKENIIDESGMPKERFSAEFPKEGPSILRIQQVVRGDSAAYFCASSPPNLDANTEAFFGQGTRLTVV.

The J gene is TRBJ2-5, the V gene TRBV5-1, with 8 bases that match TRBD1. Germline V CDR1 and CDR2: SGHRS, YFSETQ. The CDR3 is made up of 14 amino acids. The V segment lost 3 bases and the J segment 5 bases; nucleotides outside the gene matches: 6. The chain's CDR3 is CASSWTGPRETQYF. The CDR3 DNA follows: TGCGCCAGCAGCTGGACAGGGCCAAGGGAGACCCAGTACTTC.

This clonotype was counted ten times or more. The chain couples TRBV5-1 to TRBJ2-2, with TRBD1 identical over 8 bases. Unmatched junction bases numbered 4, after V lost 5 bases and J lost 4 bases. This CDR3 has 14 residues. Germline CDR1 is SGHRS and CDR2 is YFSETQ. The CDR3 protein is CASSWTGRTGELFF. The CDR3 DNA reads TGCGCCAGCAGTTGGACAGGGCGCACCGGGGAGCTGTTTTTT. Combining the CDR3 with reference TRBV5-1 and TRBJ2-2 gives the whole variable domain KAGVTQTPRYLIKTRGQQVTLSCSPISGHRSVSWYQQTPGQGLQFLFEYFSETQRNKGNFPGRFSGRQFSNSRSEMNVSTLELGDSALYLCASSWTGRTGELFFGEGSRLTVL.

With respect to this clonotype: Since a much larger clone is just one base distant, this may be a read error. V gene TRBV29-1 combines with J gene TRBJ2-7; possibly TRBD1 for D (5 bases). CDR3 size: 13 residues. V dropped 1 base and J dropped 9 bases, with 16 bases sitting between them. Germline CDR1 and CDR2: SQVTM and ANQGSEA. CDR3 nucleotides: TGCAGCGTTGAAGGTCGCCAGGGCCACGGGCAGTACTTC. Translated, it gives CSVEGRQGHGQYF.

This chain links TRBV20-1 with TRBJ2-7, with 12 bases identical to TRBD1. The germline V gene has CDR1 DFQATT and CDR2 SNEGSKA (reference sequence). The junction had 7 bases not matched to a gene; V was cut back by 5 bases and J by 5 bases. This CDR3 contains 14 residues. The CDR3 sequence: CSALGTGGIHEQYF. CDR3 in DNA: TGCAGTGCTTTGGGGACAGGGGGCATCCACGAGCAGTACTTC.

The chain combines TRBV19 with TRBJ1-1; D gene uncertain. The V gene's germline CDR1 is LNHDA and CDR2 SQIVND (reference sequence). Between the trimmed V and J ends, which lost 5 bases and 0 bases, there was a span of 13 bases. The CDR3 is 15 residues long. DNA of the CDR3: TGTGCCAGTAGTTCCAATCCATTCATGAACACTGAAGCTTTCTTT. As protein: CASSSNPFMNTEAFF. The whole variable domain, remainder taken from reference TRBV19 and TRBJ1-1, is DGGITQSPKYLFRKEGQNVTLSCEQNLNHDAMYWYRQDPGQGLRLIYYSQIVNDFQKGDIAEGYSVSREKKESFPLTVTSAQKNPTAFYLCASSSNPFMNTEAFFGQGTRLTVV.

V is TRBV10-3 and J is TRBJ1-1; weak D call: TRBD1 (5 bases). V shed 5 bases and J shed 3 bases, with 7 bases lying between them. The length of the CDR3 is 12 residues. The V gene's germline CDR1 is ENHRY and CDR2 SYGVKD. The CDR3 nucleotides read TGTGCCATCAGTTTAGGGGACACTGAAGCTTTCTTT. It specifies CAISLGDTEAFF.

Worth noting for this clonotype: One end of the junction does not line up with germline, which may come from a read error. The V gene is TRBV7-9, the J gene TRBJ2-7, with unresolved D. The CDR3 extends over 20 amino acids. The germline gives CDR1 SEHNR, CDR2 FQNEAQ (reference sequence). The CDR3 region has the DNA TGTGCCAGCAGCTCTTCTAAGAGTCGTAAAACGGCTGCTGCCGCCTACGGGCAGTACTTC. Protein sequence: CASSSSKSRKTAAAAYGQYF. Combining the CDR3 with reference TRBV7-9 and TRBJ2-7 gives the whole variable domain DTGVSQNPRHKITKRGQNVTFRCDPISEHNRLYWYRQTLGQGPEFLTYFQNEAQLEKSRLLSDRFSAERPKGSFSTLEIQRTEQGDSAMYLCASSSSKSRKTAAAAYGQYFGPGTRLTVT.

This clonotype was counted ten times or more. This rearrangement joins TRBV2 to TRBJ2-7, with TRBD1 matching 11 bases. The CDR3 consists of 13 residues. Looked up from germline, CDR1 is SNHLY and CDR2 is FYNNEI. With V trimmed by 8 bases and J by 4 bases, 4 bases remained unmatched. The CDR3 sequence: CASGQGAWYEQYF. The CDR3 DNA sequence: TGTGCCAGCGGACAGGGGGCGTGGTACGAGCAGTACTTC.

This clonotype showed up many times. The chain uses TRBV7-9 and TRBJ2-3; the D gene is possibly TRBD2 (8 bases). The germline V gene has CDR1 SEHNR and CDR2 FQNEAQ (reference sequence). The CDR3 sequence is 15 residues long. V was shortened by 6 bases and J by 4 bases, with 17 bases between the two germline ends. DNA for the CDR3: TGTGCCAGCAGGGGACAGAGCGGGGGAGCAGATACGCAGTATTTT. Encoded protein: CASRGQSGGADTQYF.

This clonotype was recorded at least ten times. The genes are TRBV20-1 and TRBJ1-1; D perhaps matches TRBD1 (5 bases). In germline, CDR1 is DFQATT, CDR2 SNEGSKA (reference sequence). The CDR3 is 13 residues long. V gave up 4 bases and J gave up 0 bases, with 9 bases separating them. Here the CDR3 reads CSANPTVNTEAFF. The CDR3 DNA is TGCAGTGCTAATCCGACAGTGAACACTGAAGCTTTCTTT.

In this sample, this clonotype turned up many times. V is TRBV15 and J is TRBJ1-4; D unclear. The CDR3 has 15 amino acids. Germline-derived CDR1 and CDR2 are LNHNV and YYDKDF (reference sequence). Trimming removed 2 bases from V and 0 bases from J, with 7 bases in between. The CDR3 region has the DNA TGTGCCACCAGCAGAACCCCAGCAACTAATGAAAAACTGTTTTTT. Protein sequence: CATSRTPATNEKLFF. The full variable domain, with the rest looked up from reference TRBV15 and TRBJ1-4, is DAMVIQNPRYQVTQFGKPVTLSCSQTLNHNVMYWYQQKSSQAPKLLFHYYDKDFNNEADTPDNFQSRRPNTSFCFLDIRSPGLGDTAMYLCATSRTPATNEKLFFGSGTQLSVL.

This clonotype has only a few counts. CDR3 nucleotide sequence: TGCAGTGCTCATGACAGCGGGCGCACCGGGGAGCTGTTTTTT. This translates into CSAHDSGRTGELFF. The chain links TRBV20-1 to TRBJ2-2; possibly TRBD2 for D (6 bases). This CDR3 has 14 amino acids. Trimming shortened V by 5 bases and J by 4 bases, and 14 bases separated the two germline ends. The germline V gene has CDR1 DFQATT and CDR2 SNEGSKA (reference sequence).

This clonotype showed up just a few times. The chain recombines TRBV5-8 with TRBJ2-3; no clear D gene. Germline V gene data show CDR1 as SGHTS and CDR2 as YDEGEE. V was cut by 4 bases and J by 7 bases, with 10 bases left in between. This CDR3 is built from 12 residues. CDR3 sequence: CASSPYGYTQYF. CDR3 DNA: TGTGCCAGCAGCCCATATGGGTATACGCAGTATTTT.

The chain has TRBV7-2 and TRBJ2-7; 9 nucleotides line up with TRBD2. Trimming removed 5 bases from V and 7 bases from J; junction bases left unmatched: 3. CDR1 is SGHTA, CDR2 FQGNSA, per germline. This CDR3 is 12 amino acids long. CDR3 region: CASSTLAGEQYF. The CDR3 DNA sequence: TGTGCCAGCAGCACTCTAGCGGGGGAGCAGTACTTC.

This clonotype was found many times. The chain uses TRBV7-9 and TRBJ1-1; 12 bases match TRBD1. Germline assignment: CDR1 SEHNR and CDR2 FQNEAQ (reference sequence). With 4 bases clipped from V and 1 base from J, the junction kept 4 bases outside the gene matches. The CDR3 contains 16 residues. CDR3 bases: TGTGCCAGCAGCTCGGGACAGGGGGCCACGAACACTGAAGCTTTCTTT. This encodes CASSSGQGATNTEAFF.

Many counts were recorded for this clonotype. The J gene is TRBJ2-5, the V gene TRBV12-3 or TRBV12-4, with D possibly being TRBD1 or TRBD2 (6 bases each). With 8 bases removed from V and 1 base from J, the gap between germline ends came to 26 bases. This CDR3 is built from 18 residues. CDR3 DNA: TGTGCCAGCGGGGAGATTGGGGGGCCTTGGCTTGGCCAAGAGACCCAGTACTTC. Amino acids: CASGEIGGPWLGQETQYF.

With regard to this clonotype: Compared with germline, one end of the junction differs, possibly owing to a read error. This chain joins TRBV12-3 or TRBV12-4 and TRBJ2-3; 10 nucleotides line up with TRBD2. The CDR3 is made up of 16 amino acids. The CDR3 spells CASGFRTSGSTDTQYF. CDR3 in DNA: TGTGCCAGCGGTTTTCGGACTAGCGGAAGCACAGATACGCAGTATTTT.

This clonotype was counted ten times or more. The CDR3 DNA follows: TGTGCCAGCAGCCAAGATCCAGGGCCTCCACACAATGAGCAGTTCTTC. Translated, it gives CASSQDPGPPHNEQFF. The V gene is TRBV3-1, the J gene TRBJ2-1, with D perhaps matching TRBD1 (5 bases). Trimming stripped 0 bases from V and 5 bases from J, with 14 bases between. CDR1 and CDR2 (germline): LGHDT, YNNKEL (reference sequence). This CDR3 is 16 amino acids long.

This clonotype has at least ten counts. The chain employs TRBV29-1 and TRBJ1-1, with a weak D call TRBD1 (5 bases). CDR1 and CDR2 (germline): SQVTM, ANQGSEA. This CDR3 region has 14 residues. V was pared by 7 bases and J by 1 base, with 16 bases between. In nucleotides, the CDR3 is TGCAGCGGATGCGCAGGGACGGCGAACACTGAAGCTTTCTTT. It translates to CSGCAGTANTEAFF.